Sequencing of this T cell receptor (beta chain) was carried out in a study of blood T cell repertoires in COVID-19. Background on the study: Some COVID-19 samples were acute and others convalescent; all came from the United States, Italy and Spain. Sources were T cells, B-cell-depleted T cells, or PBMCs; the material itself was cDNA or gDNA.

Authors' processing steps: Amplified reference gene primers provided the basis for estimating nucleated cell counts. Here immunoSEQ multiplex PCR was the method, and the copy in TCRdb shows in-frame clones only, minus some. Clone size and the V and J calls come from that table; the DNA yielded D and trimming. Of 210,000 or so clones in the sample, around 84% were seen once. The V gene's germline CDR1 is MDHEN and CDR2 SYDVKM. Germline trimming cut 6 bases from V and 5 bases from J; bases unmatched to any gene: 16. The CDR3 is 16 residues long. The material sequenced was peripheral blood. This chain joins TRBV28 and TRBJ2-7; 7 bases are shared with TRBD1. The TCR was taken from a woman of 80 years or more with active or convalescent COVID-19. The CDR3 here is CASSLAGRGKRDEQYF. DNA for the CDR3: TGTGCCAGCAGCCTGGCCGGCAGGGGGAAACGGGACGAGCAGTACTTC. The full variable domain, its missing parts supplied by reference TRBV28 and TRBJ2-7, is DVKVTQSSRYLVKRTGEKVFLECVQDMDHENMFWYRQDPGLGLRLIYFSYDVKMKEKGDIPEGYSVSREKKERFSLILESASTNQTSMYLCASSLAGRGKRDEQYFGPGTRLTVT.